This T cell receptor (beta chain) was identified during a study of cytotoxic CD8 clonotypes in ibrutinib-treated CLL. In the study overall: Response sampling came at median approximately a year of treatment, ranging roughly 6 to 36 months. The study, taken as a whole, reports: Public clonotypes showed up rarely, and on treatment they shrank or held steady.

The germline V and J ends were trimmed by 4 bases and 5 bases, with 11 bases remaining between them. Germline V gives CDR1 SGHAT, CDR2 FQNNGV. The CDR3 loop spans 13 amino acids. Details on this clone: The antigen is not known.

Profiled with immunoSEQ multiplex PCR; TCRdb holds only in-frame clones, not every one. Of 200,000 to 250,000 clones in the sample, 75% to 85% were seen once. The rearrangement joins TRBV11-2 to TRBJ1-2; D gene ambiguous. The material sequenced was PBMCs, taken after 12 months of ibrutinib treatment. The source is a human donor with chronic lymphocytic leukemia. This CDR3 is CASSSLRKYGYTF. CDR3 nucleotides: TGTGCCAGCAGCTCTCTTAGGAAGTATGGCTACACCTTC.